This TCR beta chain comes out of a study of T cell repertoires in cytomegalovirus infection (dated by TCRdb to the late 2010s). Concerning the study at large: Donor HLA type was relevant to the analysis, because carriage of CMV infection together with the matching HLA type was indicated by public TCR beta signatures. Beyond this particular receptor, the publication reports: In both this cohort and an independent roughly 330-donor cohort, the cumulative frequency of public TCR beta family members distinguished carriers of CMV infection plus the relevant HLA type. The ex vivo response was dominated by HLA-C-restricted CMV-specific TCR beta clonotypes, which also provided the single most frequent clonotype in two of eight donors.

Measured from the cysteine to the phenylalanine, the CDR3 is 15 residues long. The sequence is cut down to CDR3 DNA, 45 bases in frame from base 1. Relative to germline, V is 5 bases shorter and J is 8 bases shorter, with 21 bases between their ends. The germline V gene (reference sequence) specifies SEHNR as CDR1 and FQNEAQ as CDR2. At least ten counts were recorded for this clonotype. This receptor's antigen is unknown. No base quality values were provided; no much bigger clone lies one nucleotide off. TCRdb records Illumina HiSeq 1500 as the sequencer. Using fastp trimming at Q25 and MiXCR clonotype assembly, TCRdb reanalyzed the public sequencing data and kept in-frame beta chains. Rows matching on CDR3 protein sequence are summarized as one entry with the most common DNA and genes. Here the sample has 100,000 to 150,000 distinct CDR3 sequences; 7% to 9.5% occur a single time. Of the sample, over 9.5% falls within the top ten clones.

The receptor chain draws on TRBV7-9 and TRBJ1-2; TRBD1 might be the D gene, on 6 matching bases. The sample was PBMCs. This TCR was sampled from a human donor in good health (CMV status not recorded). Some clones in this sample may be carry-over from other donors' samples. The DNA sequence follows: TGTGCCAGCAGCCTACCGTCTGCCCAGGGGAGGGGCTACACCTTC. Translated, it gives CASSLPSAQGRGYTF.